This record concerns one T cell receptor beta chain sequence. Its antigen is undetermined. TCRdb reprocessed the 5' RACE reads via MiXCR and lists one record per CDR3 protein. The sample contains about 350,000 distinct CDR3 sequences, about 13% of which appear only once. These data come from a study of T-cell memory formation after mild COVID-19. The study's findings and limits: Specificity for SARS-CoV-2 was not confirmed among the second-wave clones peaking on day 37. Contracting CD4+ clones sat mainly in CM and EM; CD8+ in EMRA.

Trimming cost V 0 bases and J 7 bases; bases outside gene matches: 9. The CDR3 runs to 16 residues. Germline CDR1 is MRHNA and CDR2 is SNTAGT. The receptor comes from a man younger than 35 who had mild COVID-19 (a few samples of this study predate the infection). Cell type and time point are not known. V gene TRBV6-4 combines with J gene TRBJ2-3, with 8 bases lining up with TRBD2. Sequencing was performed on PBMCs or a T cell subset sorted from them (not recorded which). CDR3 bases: TGTGCCAGCAGTGACTCGGAGAAGCGGGGGAGGTATACGCAGTATTTT. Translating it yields CASSDSEKRGRYTQYF.